The 5 T cell receptor beta chains below were found in one sample sequenced in a study of shared clonotypes between healthy human individuals. Positively selected for CCR7, the CD45RO-negative cells used as naive CD8 cells excluded terminally differentiated effector memory CD45RA+ cells. Sequencing used immunoSEQ multiplex PCR; TCRdb keeps in-frame clones, though not all of them. Of approximately 720,000 clones listed, roughly nine tenths are singletons. Sequenced sample: naive CD8+ T cells sorted from blood. The source of these receptors is a man aged 25-45 years in good health.

As concerns this clone: The sample contains more than one DNA sequence encoding this CDR3. V and J are TRBV14 and TRBJ2-1, with 12 bases that match TRBD2. The V segment lost 4 bases and the J segment 4 bases; nucleotides outside the gene matches: 2. This CDR3 has 15 amino acids. Germline V gene data show CDR1 as SGHDN and CDR2 as FVKESK. CDR3 sequence reads: CASSRGLAGYNEQFF. CDR3 bases: TGTGCCAGCAGCCGCGGACTAGCGGGGTACAATGAGCAGTTCTTC.

The rearrangement links TRBV7-2 to TRBJ2-7, with 7 bases aligning to TRBD2. Trimming cost V 5 bases and J 0 bases; bases outside gene matches: 7. Germline V CDR1 and CDR2: SGHTA, FQGNSA. The CDR3 spans 15 residues. The CDR3 DNA reads TGTACCAGCAGCCCGACCGGGACTATCTCCTACGAGCAGTACTTC. It yields the protein CTSSPTGTISYEQYF.

The chain recombines TRBV7-9 with TRBJ2-7, with D tentatively TRBD2 (6 bases). Germline CDR1 and CDR2: SEHNR and FQNEAQ (reference sequence). V gave up 4 bases and J gave up 11 bases, with 18 bases separating them. This CDR3 contains 13 residues. CDR3 region: CASSSQVGTGEYF. CDR3 DNA: TGTGCCAGCAGCTCCCAGGTTGGGACGGGAGAGTACTTC.

This sequence joins TRBV10-2 and TRBJ1-2; D is undetermined. Germline V gene data show CDR1 as WSHSY and CDR2 as SAAADI. The CDR3 is 17 amino acids. V gave up 0 bases and J gave up 1 base, with 15 bases separating them. For the CDR3, the DNA is TGCGCCAGCAGTGAGTCCATTTTCGGGAATCTTAACTATGGCTACACCTTC. It codes for CASSESIFGNLNYGYTF.

In the case of this clone: At one end the junction does not follow the germline gene, possibly because of a read error. The sample contains more than one DNA sequence encoding this CDR3. The V gene is TRBV6-4, the J gene TRBJ2-1; D possibly matches TRBD1 or TRBD2 (5 bases each). The CDR3 spans 14 residues. The germline gives CDR1 MRHNA, CDR2 SNTAGT. DNA for the CDR3: TGTGCTAGCAGTGACGGGGCAGGTCAGAATGAGCAGTTCTTC. Translated: CASSDGAGQNEQFF.